These 17 T cell receptor beta chains were all obtained from the same sample, sequenced in a study of T cell changes during pregnancy in multiple sclerosis. The data were produced by immunoSEQ multiplex PCR, yet TCRdb's version contains in-frame clones alone and is incomplete. The sample has about 70,000 clones, around nine tenths seen once. The material was peripheral blood, obtained in the third trimester of pregnancy. The receptors were gathered from a female donor with multiple sclerosis, enrolled in a pregnancy study.

The V gene is TRBV19, the J gene TRBJ2-1; maybe TRBD1 (6 bases). Trimming cost V 4 bases and J 4 bases, with 14 bases left between them. The CDR3 is 15 residues long. CDR1 LNHDA and CDR2 SQIVND come from the germline V gene (reference sequence). The DNA of the CDR3 is TGTGCCAGTAGTAGTAACAGGGTCCGTTACAATGAGCAGTTCTTC. This encodes CASSSNRVRYNEQFF.

The rearrangement joins TRBV9 to TRBJ2-2; 8 bases map to TRBD1. With 3 bases clipped from V and 6 bases from J, the junction kept 10 bases outside the gene matches. The CDR3 is made up of 16 amino acids. The germline gives CDR1 SGDLS, CDR2 YYNGEE. CDR3 sequence: CASSARDRSLAGELFF. The CDR3 nucleotides are TGTGCCAGCAGCGCCCGGGACAGGTCGTTGGCCGGGGAGCTGTTTTTT.

The rearrangement links TRBV10-2 to TRBJ2-6; D gene unclear. Germline V gives CDR1 WSHSY, CDR2 SAAADI. Trimming shortened V by 3 bases and J by 0 bases, and 6 bases separated the two germline ends. The CDR3 sequence is 15 residues long. The CDR3 region is CASSDPNSGANVLTF. For the CDR3, the DNA is TGCGCCAGCAGTGATCCCAACTCTGGGGCCAACGTCCTGACTTTC.

The J gene is TRBJ2-7, the V gene TRBV9; a possible D gene is TRBD1 (7 bases). CDR1 and CDR2 from the germline V gene are SGDLS and YYNGEE. V lost 4 bases and J 1 base, leaving 12 bases between the germline ends. This CDR3 spans 14 amino acids. CDR3 region: CASSPRGQSYEQYF. DNA for the CDR3: TGTGCCAGCAGCCCGCGGGGACAGTCCTACGAGCAGTACTTC.

The V gene is TRBV27, the J gene TRBJ2-1; 7 nucleotides line up with TRBD1. This CDR3 has 13 amino acids. The germline CDR1 and CDR2 sequences are MNHEY and SMNVEV (reference sequence). V was clipped by 6 bases and J by 9 bases; unmatched bases: 8. For the CDR3, the DNA is TGTGCCAGCAGGGGAGACAGGGTTGGTGAGCAGTTCTTC. It codes for CASRGDRVGEQFF.

This chain uses TRBV18 with TRBJ1-1; D is possibly TRBD1 (6 bases). The CDR3 is 16 residues long. CDR1 is KGHSH and CDR2 is LQKENI in the germline V gene. V lost 2 bases, J lost 5 bases, and 18 bases lay in between. This CDR3 is CASSPYDTGIETEAFF. The CDR3 DNA is TGTGCCAGCTCACCATATGATACAGGGATAGAAACTGAAGCTTTCTTT.

CDR3 sequence: CASSSPRGGANVLTF. CDR3 nucleotides: TGTGCCAGCAGCTCCCCTAGAGGTGGGGCCAACGTCCTGACTTTC. This chain links TRBV13 with TRBJ2-6; D gene unclear. Germline V gene sequence: CDR1 PRHDT, CDR2 FYEKMQ (reference sequence). CDR3 length equals 15 residues. Trimming took off 4 bases at V and 3 bases at J, with 10 bases between the two ends.

The V call is TRBV9, the J call TRBJ2-1, with D hard to call. The CDR3 runs 15 residues. Trimming removed 0 bases at V and 2 bases at J, with 9 bases between. Germline V lookup: CDR1 SGDLS, CDR2 YYNGEE. The CDR3 nucleotides read TGTGCCAGCAGCGTAGGGCCTGAAACCTACAATGAGCAGTTCTTC. Translation gives CASSVGPETYNEQFF.

The chain joins TRBV28 to TRBJ2-4; 8 positions agree with TRBD2. The CDR3 contains 18 residues. The germline V gene has CDR1 MDHEN and CDR2 SYDVKM. After removal of 3 bases from V and 1 base from J, the junction contained 11 bases not matched to a gene. Here the CDR3 reads CASSFPTAGGAAKNIQYF. The CDR3 DNA sequence: TGTGCCAGCAGTTTTCCCACGGCGGGGGGTGCGGCCAAAAACATTCAGTACTTC.

The V gene is TRBV28, the J gene TRBJ2-7; no firm D call. Germline CDR1 is MDHEN and CDR2 is SYDVKM. Trimming shortened V by 2 bases and J by 0 bases, and 8 bases separated the two germline ends. This CDR3 is 14 amino acids long. DNA for the CDR3: TGTGCCAGCAGTTTACTCCGGAGCTCCTACGAGCAGTACTTC. Protein: CASSLLRSSYEQYF.

The V and J genes are TRBV13 and TRBJ2-7, with D maybe TRBD2 (5 bases). CDR3 length: 16 residues. Trimming took 8 bases from V and 1 from J, leaving 21 bases between them. CDR1 is PRHDT and CDR2 is FYEKMQ in the germline V gene (reference sequence). In DNA form, the CDR3 reads TGTGCCAGCGCCTCGGGCACCAGCGGAAGATCCTACGAGCAGTACTTC. Translated, it gives CASASGTSGRSYEQYF.

The chain has TRBV10-3 and TRBJ2-5, with a tentative D call TRBD1 (5 bases). The germline V gene encodes CDR1 ENHRY and CDR2 SYGVKD. V was trimmed by 6 bases and J by 5 bases, leaving 13 bases between them. The CDR3 sequence is 13 residues long. In nucleotides, the CDR3 is TGTGCCATCAGCTCAGGGTTGTTGGAGACCCAGTACTTC. The encoded protein is CAISSGLLETQYF.

J is TRBJ1-2 and V is TRBV18; 9 positions agree with TRBD1. CDR1 is KGHSH, CDR2 LQKENI, per germline. Trimming took 6 bases from V and 6 from J; bases not matched to a gene: 8. This CDR3 comprises 14 residues. In DNA, the CDR3 is TGTGCCAGCTCGCGGGACAGGGAAGACAATGGCTACACCTTC. It is translated as CASSRDREDNGYTF.

The J gene is TRBJ1-1, the V gene TRBV11-2, with 11 bases that match TRBD1. CDR1 SGHAT and CDR2 FQNNGV come from the germline V gene. This CDR3 is built from 16 residues. Trimming took 4 bases from V and 5 from J; bases not matched to a gene: 9. The CDR3 region has the DNA TGTGCCAGCAGCTCGAGGACAGGGGGCAGAGGGACTGAAGCTTTCTTT. It is translated as CASSSRTGGRGTEAFF. Full variable domain (outside the CDR3, taken from reference TRBV11-2 and TRBJ1-1): EAGVAQSPRYKIIEKRQSVAFWCNPISGHATLYWYQQILGQGPKLLIQFQNNGVVDDSQLPKDRFSAERLKGVDSTLKIQPAKLEDSAVYLCASSSRTGGRGTEAFFGQGTRLTVV.

The V gene is TRBV5-1, the J gene TRBJ2-4, with TRBD2 as a possible D gene (7 bases). V was shortened by 4 bases and J by 7 bases, with 15 bases between the two germline ends. This CDR3 is 14 amino acids long. The V gene's germline CDR1 is SGHRS and CDR2 YFSETQ. CDR3 loop: CASSLRTRGNIQYF. CDR3 coding DNA: TGCGCCAGCAGCCTCCGGACTAGGGGGAACATTCAGTACTTC.

This clone was seen a few times. The chain employs TRBV5-1 and TRBJ2-3, with TRBD1 identical over 7 bases. The CDR3 is made up of 15 amino acids. Germline V CDR1 and CDR2: SGHRS, YFSETQ. The trim removed 0 bases at V and 2 bases at J, leaving 3 bases unmatched. The CDR3 DNA sequence: TGCGCCAGCAGCTTGGAGACAGGGTTCACAGATACGCAGTATTTT. Its protein product is CASSLETGFTDTQYF.

The V and J genes are TRBV28 and TRBJ2-7, with 11 bases aligning to TRBD1. The V segment lost 5 bases and the J segment 6 bases; nucleotides outside the gene matches: 6. Germline V gene sequence: CDR1 MDHEN, CDR2 SYDVKM. The CDR3 loop spans 14 amino acids. CDR3 in DNA: TGTGCCAGCAGTCAGGGACAGGGGGTGGTCGAGCAGTACTTC. It codes for CASSQGQGVVEQYF.